The rows below give T cell receptor beta chains drawn from one sample of a study of blood T cell repertoires in COVID-19. TCRdb's table, derived via immunoSEQ multiplex PCR, lists solely in-frame clones and lacks some. The sample gives fewer than 450,000 clones, more than 75% of which show up once; 1% is in the top ten. Sequencing input: PBMCs or T cells enriched from blood (not recorded which). The receptors derive from a woman younger than 45 who had recovered from COVID-19. Each CDR3 is given with its conserved first and last residue. The D gene is left open where the match is weak. Clone sizes are given selectively: once, few, many, or a class where the clone is expanded.

d_call j_call clone_size v_call cdr3_aa cdr3_nt
TRBD1 TRBJ2-7 NA TRBV5-1 CASSLALQTTGIGYEQYF TGCGCCAGCAGCTTGGCACTACAAACGACAGGGATCGGCTACGAGCAGTACTTC
NA TRBJ1-5 NA TRBV12-3/TRBV12-4 CASSFGTGPQHF TGTGCCAGCAGTTTCGGAACGGGGCCCCAGCATTTT
TRBD1 TRBJ1-6 NA TRBV6-5 CASRTGESPLHF TGTGCCAGCAGGACAGGGGAGTCACCCCTCCACTTT
NA TRBJ1-2 NA TRBV3-1/TRBV3-2 CASSQDTAYGYTF TGTGCCAGCAGCCAAGATACAGCCTATGGCTACACCTTC
TRBD1 TRBJ1-1 NA TRBV5-8 CASSLAGTGSTEAFF TGTGCCAGCAGCTTGGCCGGGACAGGGAGCACTGAAGCTTTCTTT
NA TRBJ2-7 NA TRBV27 CASSSQGAYEQYF TGTGCCAGCAGTTCCCAGGGCGCCTACGAGCAGTACTTC
NA TRBJ2-5 NA TRBV2 CASNAYHQETQYF TGTGCCAGCAATGCCTACCACCAAGAGACCCAGTACTTC
TRBD1 TRBJ2-5 NA TRBV24-1 CATSERQGGETQYF TGTGCCACCAGTGAGCGACAGGGGGGGGAGACCCAGTACTTC
NA TRBJ1-6 NA TRBV12-3/TRBV12-4 CASSVQGNMPLHF TGTGCCAGCAGTGTGCAGGGAAATATGCCCCTCCACTTT
TRBD2 TRBJ2-5 NA TRBV7-2 CASSSAGGTQYF TGTGCCAGCAGCTCGGCGGGGGGGACCCAGTACTTC
NA TRBJ1-5 NA TRBV30 CAWSVMGGDNQPQHF TGTGCCTGGAGTGTCATGGGAGGGGACAATCAGCCCCAGCATTTT
TRBD1 TRBJ1-4 NA TRBV28 CASSLYPPRTGLNEKLFF TGTGCCAGCAGTTTATATCCCCCCCGGACAGGGCTAAACGAAAAACTGTTTTTT
TRBD1 TRBJ2-1 NA TRBV24-1 CATSDSDRGGNEQFF TGTGCCACCAGTGACTCGGACAGGGGCGGGAATGAGCAGTTCTTC
TRBD2 TRBJ2-2 NA TRBV10-2 CASRGGSTGELFF TGCGCCAGCAGGGGAGGGAGCACCGGGGAGCTGTTTTTT
NA TRBJ2-1 NA TRBV25-1 CASSAGGEQFF TGTGCCAGCAGTGCGGGTGGCGAGCAGTTCTTC
NA TRBJ2-7 NA TRBV6-1 CASSDPLRDNTYEQYF TGTGCCAGCAGTGATCCCCTCCGGGACAACACCTACGAGCAGTACTTC
NA TRBJ1-5 NA TRBV19 CASSTGTSYSNQPQHF TGTGCCAGTAGTACCGGGACAAGTTATAGCAATCAGCCCCAGCATTTT
TRBD1 TRBJ2-2 NA TRBV2 CASSFSRDRGYTGELFF TGTGCCAGCAGTTTCAGCCGGGACAGGGGGTACACCGGGGAGCTGTTTTTT
NA TRBJ1-2 NA TRBV6-2/TRBV6-3 CASSRDSGYTF TGTGCCAGCAGCCGGGACTCTGGCTACACCTTC
TRBD1 TRBJ2-7 NA TRBV6-1 CASSEPPGQGDYEQYF TGTGCCAGCAGTGAACCCCCTGGACAGGGGGACTACGAGCAGTACTTC
NA TRBJ2-5 NA TRBV28 CASSFGGLSGETQYF TGTGCCAGCAGTTTCGGTGGCTTATCCGGGGAGACCCAGTACTTC
NA TRBJ2-1 NA TRBV15 CATSRPGRGEQFF TGTGCCACCAGCAGGCCGGGCAGGGGTGAGCAGTTCTTC
TRBD2 TRBJ2-3 NA TRBV3-1/TRBV3-2 CASSQRGGPLTDTQYF TGTGCCAGCAGCCAACGCGGGGGGCCCCTCACAGATACGCAGTATTTT
TRBD1 TRBJ2-7 few TRBV5-6 CASSLKPGQGGHEQYF TGTGCCAGCAGCTTAAAACCGGGACAGGGGGGTCACGAGCAGTACTTC
NA TRBJ1-1 NA TRBV10-3 CATKGGGLGTEAFF TGTGCCACCAAAGGGGGGGGGCTCGGCACTGAAGCTTTCTTT
TRBD1 TRBJ2-1 NA TRBV5-1 CASSLAAGGPANEQFF TGCGCCAGCAGCTTGGCCGCAGGGGGCCCGGCCAATGAGCAGTTCTTC
TRBD2 TRBJ2-7 NA TRBV5-4 CASSLDGTTYEQYF TGTGCCAGCAGCTTGGACGGGACTACTTACGAGCAGTACTTC
TRBD1 TRBJ1-5 NA TRBV9 CASSQGDRGNQPQHF TGTGCCAGCAGCCAGGGGGACAGGGGCAATCAGCCCCAGCATTTT
NA TRBJ2-5 NA TRBV28 CASSPPPVRTQYF TGTGCCAGCAGTCCCCCTCCCGTTAGGACCCAGTACTTC
TRBD1 TRBJ2-2 NA TRBV27 CASSLRLGGLDRGSGELFF TGTGCCAGCAGTTTACGCTTAGGGGGGCTGGACAGGGGGTCCGGGGAGCTGTTTTTT
TRBD2 TRBJ2-5 NA TRBV5-1 CASSLSTGGAQETQYF TGCGCCAGCAGCTTATCGACGGGGGGAGCCCAAGAGACCCAGTACTTC
TRBD2 TRBJ2-5 NA TRBV5-1 CASSPELAGGRETQYF TGCGCCAGCAGCCCCGAGCTGGCGGGGGGGCGGGAGACCCAGTACTTC
NA TRBJ1-5 NA TRBV2 CASSDNFSNQPQHF TGTGCCAGCAGTGATAACTTTAGCAATCAGCCCCAGCATTTT
TRBD1 TRBJ2-5 NA TRBV7-9 CASSLSQGAEETQYF TGTGCCAGCAGCTTATCCCAGGGGGCGGAGGAGACCCAGTACTTC
TRBD1 TRBJ1-5 NA TRBV28 CASSSSGTGGNQPQHF TGTGCCAGCAGCTCTTCCGGGACAGGGGGCAATCAGCCCCAGCATTTT
NA TRBJ2-7 NA TRBV6-2/TRBV6-3 CASSQTSYEQYF TGTGCCAGCAGTCAGACAAGTTACGAGCAGTACTTC
TRBD2 TRBJ2-1 NA TRBV28 CASSLWLAGTNEQFF TGTGCCAGCAGTTTATGGCTAGCGGGGACCAATGAGCAGTTCTTC
TRBD2 TRBJ2-7 NA TRBV7-9 CASSLPREVAYEQYF TGTGCCAGCAGTCTTCCCCGGGAGGTCGCCTACGAGCAGTACTTC
TRBD1 TRBJ1-2 NA TRBV10-3 CAISSQGDYGYTF TGTGCCATCAGTTCCCAGGGGGACTATGGCTACACCTTC
TRBD1 TRBJ2-5 NA TRBV7-2 CASSPQGQRKQETQYF TGTGCCAGCAGCCCCCAGGGACAGCGAAAACAAGAGACCCAGTACTTC
NA TRBJ1-2 NA TRBV6-5 CASNPSDRGYGYTF TGTGCCAGCAATCCCTCGGATCGAGGCTATGGCTACACCTTC
NA TRBJ1-1 NA TRBV3-1/TRBV3-2 CASSQVGGLATEAFF TGTGCCAGCAGCCAAGTTGGGGGGTTAGCCACTGAAGCTTTCTTT
TRBD1 TRBJ2-7 NA TRBV19 CASSIGQGGGYEQYF TGTGCCAGTAGTATTGGACAGGGGGGTGGCTACGAGCAGTACTTC
NA TRBJ1-6 few TRBV7-9 CASSPGHFYNSPLHF TGTGCCAGCAGCCCCGGACACTTCTATAATTCACCCCTCCACTTT
NA TRBJ1-2 NA TRBV25-1 CASSGNQGSYGYTF TGTGCCAGCAGTGGGAACCAGGGTAGCTATGGCTACACCTTC
TRBD2 TRBJ2-7 NA TRBV7-8 CASSLLAGSYEQYF TGTGCCAGCAGCTTACTAGCGGGCTCCTACGAGCAGTACTTC
TRBD2 TRBJ2-7 NA TRBV5-1 CASSGGTSGVYEQYF TGCGCCAGCAGCGGAGGGACTAGCGGGGTCTACGAGCAGTACTTC
TRBD1 TRBJ1-6 NA TRBV30 CAWGTGSRGSPLHF TGTGCCTGGGGGACAGGGTCTCGGGGTTCACCCCTCCACTTT
NA TRBJ2-7 NA TRBV3-1/TRBV3-2 CASSPYAGQSIEQYF TGTGCCAGCAGCCCTTATGCGGGACAGAGCATTGAGCAGTACTTC
TRBD1 TRBJ2-7 NA TRBV25-1 CATPEQGGHEQYF TGTGCCACCCCCGAACAGGGGGGCCACGAGCAGTACTTC
TRBD2 TRBJ2-3 NA TRBV5-8 CASLGGADTQYF TGTGCCAGCCTCGGGGGGGCAGATACGCAGTATTTT
NA TRBJ1-2 NA TRBV28 CASSLSNTYGYTF TGTGCCAGCAGTTTATCTAATACCTATGGCTACACCTTC
NA TRBJ2-7 NA TRBV7-8 CASSRRDLGGAENGQYF TGTGCCAGCAGCCGCAGGGACTTAGGGGGCGCCGAGAACGGGCAGTACTTC